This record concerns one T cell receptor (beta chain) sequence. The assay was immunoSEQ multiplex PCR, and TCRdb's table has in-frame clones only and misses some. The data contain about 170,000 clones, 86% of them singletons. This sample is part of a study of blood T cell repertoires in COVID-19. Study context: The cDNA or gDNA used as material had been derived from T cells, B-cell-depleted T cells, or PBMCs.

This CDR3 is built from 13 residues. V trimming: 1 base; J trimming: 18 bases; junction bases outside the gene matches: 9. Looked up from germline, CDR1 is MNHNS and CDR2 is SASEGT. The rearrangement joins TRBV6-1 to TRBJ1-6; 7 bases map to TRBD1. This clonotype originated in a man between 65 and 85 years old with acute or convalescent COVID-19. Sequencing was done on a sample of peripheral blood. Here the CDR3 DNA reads TGTGCCAGCAGTGAAGAAGGGGGCCTTGGCCCCCACTTT. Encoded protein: CASSEEGGLGPHF.